The 11 T cell receptor beta chains below all came from one sample that was sequenced in a study of early T cells in non-severe SARS-CoV-2 infection. MiXCR, run by TCRdb on the 5' RACE reads, gives a single entry per CDR3 protein. Of approximately 40,000 distinct CDR3 sequences in the sample, 11% were seen once. Source material: whole blood. The receptors derive from an adult who was a healthcare worker with PCR-confirmed SARS-CoV-2 infection or an uninfected control (not recorded which).

The CDR3 nucleotides are TGCAGCGTTGACTCTGTATCGGTGGGTACCGGCTATGGCTACACCTTC. Residues: CSVDSVSVGTGYGYTF. This chain uses TRBV29-1 with TRBJ1-2, with D unclear. From germline, CDR1 is SQVTM and CDR2 ANQGSEA. Trimming took off 3 bases at V and 4 bases at J, with 21 bases between the two ends. The CDR3 is made up of 16 amino acids.

This chain links TRBV20-1 with TRBJ2-5; 7 bases fit TRBD2. The germline V gene has CDR1 DFQATT and CDR2 SNEGSKA (reference sequence). The CDR3 extends over 14 amino acids. With 4 bases clipped from V and 4 bases from J, the junction kept 9 bases outside the gene matches. The CDR3 DNA reads as TGCAGTGCTACGCGACTAGCCTTCGGAGAGACCCAGTACTTC. Protein: CSATRLAFGETQYF.

This clonotype has a count of ten or more. The chain uses TRBV7-2 and TRBJ1-5; D is ambiguous. Looked up from germline, CDR1 is SGHTA and CDR2 is FQGNSA. This CDR3 is 12 amino acids long. V gave up 5 bases and J gave up 7 bases, with 9 bases separating them. The CDR3 reads CASSVTRQPQHF. Here the CDR3 DNA reads TGTGCCAGCAGCGTCACTAGGCAGCCCCAGCATTTT.

The genes are TRBV24-1 and TRBJ2-5, with a tentative D call TRBD2 (6 bases). V was trimmed by 0 bases and J by 0 bases, leaving 7 bases between them. The CDR3 consists of 15 residues. Germline-derived CDR1 and CDR2 are KGHDR and SFDVKD. DNA for the CDR3: TGTGCCACCAGTGATTTGCGGGAGTACCAAGAGACCCAGTACTTC. This translates into CATSDLREYQETQYF.

This clonotype was detected only a few times. The V and J genes are TRBV2 and TRBJ2-5, with 8 bases that match TRBD2. This CDR3 is 15 amino acids long. V lost 3 bases and J lost 1; bases outside the gene matches: 4. Germline-derived CDR1 and CDR2 are SNHLY and FYNNEI. CDR3 amino acids: CASSDPGGLQETQYF. DNA for the CDR3: TGTGCCAGCAGTGATCCGGGGGGGCTCCAAGAGACCCAGTACTTC.

This clonotype showed up many times. The V gene is TRBV12-3 or TRBV12-4, the J gene TRBJ1-1; 9 nucleotides line up with TRBD1. This CDR3 is built from 15 residues. With V trimmed by 0 bases and J by 5 bases, 4 bases remained unmatched. The CDR3: CASSLAGTGWTEAFF. In DNA form, the CDR3 reads TGTGCCAGCAGTTTAGCTGGGACAGGGTGGACTGAAGCTTTCTTT.

This chain links TRBV6-5 with TRBJ2-1, with TRBD1 matching over 7 bases. The V and J ends lost 6 bases and 0 bases, in that order; junction bases with no gene match: 11. The CDR3 consists of 17 residues. CDR1 and CDR2 from the germline V gene are MNHEY and SVGAGI. The CDR3 coding sequence is TGTGCCAGCAGCCGTAGACAGGGTCCAAGCTCCTACAATGAGCAGTTCTTC. Protein: CASSRRQGPSSYNEQFF.

This clonotype was counted many times. V usage is TRBV3-1 and J usage is TRBJ2-2; D ambiguous. The germline V gene has CDR1 LGHDT and CDR2 YNNKEL (reference sequence). The CDR3 contains 15 residues. V was trimmed by 2 bases and J by 1 base, leaving 8 bases between them. The CDR3 spells CASSQPDGNTGELFF. The CDR3 DNA is TGTGCCAGCAGCCAACCCGACGGGAACACCGGGGAGCTGTTTTTT.

This clonotype was seen ten or more times. The gene calls are TRBV21-1 and TRBJ1-1; TRBD1 was called by the table and not checked on the DNA. TRBV21-1 is a pseudogene locus. The CDR3 consists of 14 residues. CDR3 region: CASSQPGGNTEAFF. CDR3 nucleotide sequence: TGTGCCAGCAGCCAACCAGGGGGGAACACTGAAGCTTTCTTT.

This clonotype has a count of ten or more. The chain joins TRBV5-6 to TRBJ2-1, with unresolved D. V was pared by 0 bases and J by 6 bases, with 19 bases between. Looked up from germline, CDR1 is SGHDT and CDR2 is YYEEEE. CDR3 length: 17 amino acids. The CDR3 is CASSLVPPELQPNEQFF. CDR3 DNA sequence: TGTGCCAGCAGCTTGGTACCGCCGGAACTCCAACCCAATGAGCAGTTCTTC. Supplemented by reference TRBV5-6 and TRBJ2-1, the full variable domain reads DAGVTQSPTHLIKTRGQQVTLRCSPKSGHDTVSWYQQALGQGPQFIFQYYEEEERQRGNFPDRFSGHQFPNYSSELNVNALLLGDSALYLCASSLVPPELQPNEQFFGPGTRLTVL.

This clonotype showed up many times. V and J are TRBV7-6 and TRBJ1-4, with D maybe TRBD1 (6 bases). Germline loops: CDR1 SGHVS, CDR2 FNYEAQ. Trimming removed 5 bases from V and 5 bases from J, with 12 bases in between. This CDR3 comprises 14 residues. CDR3 DNA: TGTGCCAGCAGCCCCCTAGGGGGGAATGAAAAACTGTTTTTT. Translation: CASSPLGGNEKLFF.